This T cell receptor (beta chain) was sequenced for a study of T and B cells in COVID-19 patients. Findings and caveats of the study: Highly clonal in active COVID-19, TRB repertoires exceeded healthy-donor diversity and richness at recovery.

Each TRB amplification used 250-500 ng of genomic DNA from blood. Germline-derived CDR1 and CDR2 are DFQATT and SNEGSKA (reference sequence). There are 14 residues in the CDR3. With 6 bases clipped from V and 3 bases from J, the junction kept 11 bases outside the gene matches. TRB rearrangements were amplified by multiplex PCR with BIOMED2 TRB-A/B primers. A single record per CDR3 protein comes from TCRdb applying MiXCR to the multiplex PCR reads. Seen here are approximately 13,000 distinct CDR3 sequences, 29% observed once, and the top ten hold roughly 7.3%. Of note for this clonotype: The antigen remains undetermined.

Sequencing was done on a sample of blood. The clonotype originates from a human donor who had recovered from COVID-19. V gene TRBV20-1 combines with J gene TRBJ2-7, with 7 bases fitting TRBD2. CDR3 sequence (DNA): TGCAGTGCCCGAGCAGGACTAGAAATCTACGAGCAGTACTTC. Translating gives CSARAGLEIYEQYF.